These T cell receptor beta chains were read from a single sample in a study of blood T cell repertoires in COVID-19. Assay: immunoSEQ multiplex PCR; the TCRdb copy retains only in-frame clones and omits some. Here the sample spans 300,000 to 400,000 clones, around 89% being singletons. Material: PBMCs or T cells enriched from blood (not recorded which). The receptors were gathered from a woman aged 25 to 39 with acute COVID-19. Both conserved end residues are part of each CDR3. D genes are given only for firm matches. Part of the rows lack a size; the others show once, few, many or a class for expanded clones.

clone_size	v_call	cdr3_length	d_call	j_call	cdr3_nt	cdr3_aa
few	TRBV10-2	13	TRBD1	TRBJ1-3	TGCGCCAGCGGACAGGGCGGCGGAAACACCATATATTTT	CASGQGGGNTIYF
-	TRBV12-3/TRBV12-4	13	TRBD1	TRBJ1-2	TGTGCCAGCAGTTTCGTAGGGGACAGCGGCTACACCTTC	CASSFVGDSGYTF
-	TRBV7-9	17	TRBD1	TRBJ1-5	TGTGCCAGCAGCGTAACAGGGGGAACGGATAGCAATCAGCCCCAGCATTTT	CASSVTGGTDSNQPQHF
-	TRBV24-1	15	-	TRBJ1-1	TGTGCCACCAGTGACTCAGGACAGCTGAACACTGAAGCTTTCTTT	CATSDSGQLNTEAFF
once	TRBV12-3/TRBV12-4	12	-	TRBJ1-3	TGTGCGAACAGACAGTCTGGAAACACCATATATTTT	CANRQSGNTIYF
-	TRBV5-1	17	TRBD2	TRBJ2-4	TGCGCCAGCAGTATGGGGGGACTAGCGGGGAATAAAAACATTCAGTACTTC	CASSMGGLAGNKNIQYF
-	TRBV2	17	TRBD1	TRBJ1-4	TGTGCCAGCAGTGAACGAGGCGGGACAGCCGTTGCTGAAAAACTGTTTTTT	CASSERGGTAVAEKLFF
-	TRBV24-1	13	-	TRBJ1-5	TGTGCCATCGGGGGGGAACTCAATCAGCCCCAGCATTTT	CAIGGELNQPQHF
-	TRBV6-5	11	-	TRBJ1-3	TGTGCCAGCAAAAGCGGAAACACCATATATTTT	CASKSGNTIYF
-	TRBV9	16	TRBD1	TRBJ2-3	TGTGCCAGCAGCGTTGGGGACAGGGCTAGCACAGATACGCAGTATTTT	CASSVGDRASTDTQYF
-	TRBV10-3	13	-	TRBJ1-6	TGTGCCATCAGTGAGTCCCGGAATTCACCCCTCCACTTT	CAISESRNSPLHF
-	TRBV6-5	14	TRBD1	TRBJ1-1	TGTGCCAGCAGCTCCGGGACAGGCCACACTGAAGCTTTCTTT	CASSSGTGHTEAFF
-	TRBV2	15	-	TRBJ2-5	TGTGCCAGCAGTATCCTGGGGGGGGGCATGGAGACCCAGTACTTC	CASSILGGGMETQYF
-	TRBV3-1/TRBV3-2	15	TRBD2	TRBJ2-7	TGTGCCAGCAGCCAATTAGCGGGGGGGCGTTACGAGCAGTACTTC	CASSQLAGGRYEQYF
-	TRBV4-1	17	-	TRBJ1-1	TGCGCCAGCAGCCAAGATTGGTTGGAGGCTAGGAACACTGAAGCTTTCTTT	CASSQDWLEARNTEAFF
-	TRBV7-6	15	TRBD1	TRBJ2-3	TGTGCCAGCAAAAAAACGGGACAGACATTGGATACGCAGTATTTT	CASKKTGQTLDTQYF
-	TRBV4-3	15	TRBD1	TRBJ1-5	TGCGCCAGCAGCCCAACGGACAGGGGCAATCAGCCCCAGCATTTT	CASSPTDRGNQPQHF
-	TRBV10-2	14	-	TRBJ1-1	TGCGCCAGCAGCCAATTTCCTATGAACACTGAAGCTTTCTTT	CASSQFPMNTEAFF
-	TRBV12-3/TRBV12-4	12	TRBD1	TRBJ1-3	TGTGCCAGCCGCAGGGGGCCAGACACCATATATTTT	CASRRGPDTIYF
-	TRBV2	14	TRBD2	TRBJ2-1	TGTGCCAGCATCAGCGGGGGGCTCAACAATGAGCAGTTCTTC	CASISGGLNNEQFF
-	TRBV9	19	TRBD2	TRBJ2-3	TGTGCCAGCAGCCCCAGAGGGGAGCGGGGGGGCATGGGTCTTGATACGCAGTATTTT	CASSPRGERGGMGLDTQYF
-	TRBV15	19	TRBD1	TRBJ1-5	TGTGCCACCAGCAGAGATCGGGGCAGCCATACAGGGGCTAATCAGCCCCAGCATTTT	CATSRDRGSHTGANQPQHF
-	TRBV7-9	14	-	TRBJ2-7	TGTGCCAGCAGCTCGAGACAGAGCTCCTACGAGCAGTACTTC	CASSSRQSSYEQYF
few	TRBV25-1	12	-	TRBJ2-5	TGTGCCAGCAATAGGGGGATGGAGACCCAGTACTTC	CASNRGMETQYF
-	TRBV7-9	14	-	TRBJ1-1	TGTGCCAGCAGCCCTACGACTGGGAACACTGAAGCTTTCTTT	CASSPTTGNTEAFF
once	TRBV5-1	14	-	TRBJ1-4	TGCGCCAGCAGCTTGGTACAGCCTAATGAAAAACTGTTTTTT	CASSLVQPNEKLFF
-	TRBV3-1/TRBV3-2	14	-	TRBJ1-6	TGTGCCAGCAGCCTCAGCGGGGGTAATTCACCCCTCCACTTT	CASSLSGGNSPLHF